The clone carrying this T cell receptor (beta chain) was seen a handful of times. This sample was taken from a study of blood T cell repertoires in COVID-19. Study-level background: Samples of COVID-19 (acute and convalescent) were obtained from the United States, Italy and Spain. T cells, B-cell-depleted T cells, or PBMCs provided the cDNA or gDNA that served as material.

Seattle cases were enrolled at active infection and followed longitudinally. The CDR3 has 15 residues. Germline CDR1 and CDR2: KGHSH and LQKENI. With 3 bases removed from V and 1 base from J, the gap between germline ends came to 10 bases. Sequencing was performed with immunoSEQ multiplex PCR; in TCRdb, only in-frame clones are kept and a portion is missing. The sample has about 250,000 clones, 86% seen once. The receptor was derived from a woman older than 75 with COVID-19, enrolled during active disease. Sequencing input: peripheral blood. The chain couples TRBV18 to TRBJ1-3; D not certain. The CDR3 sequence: CASSPAAGSGNTIYF. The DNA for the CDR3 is TGTGCCAGCTCACCTGCGGCCGGTTCTGGAAACACCATATATTTT.